This T cell receptor (beta chain) stems from a study of cytomegalovirus exposure and HLA in healthy donors. Study summary: Drawn from HLA-typed donors, 83 million or so unique TCRs were held in an early data release.

Trimming removed 3 bases from V and 6 bases from J, with 15 bases in between. Germline CDR1 and CDR2: LNHDA and SQIVND (reference sequence). This CDR3 region has 16 residues. The PCR made use of 60 Vbeta and 13 Jbeta primers. Sequencing used immunoSEQ multiplex PCR; TCRdb keeps in-frame clones, though not all of them. Here the sample table reports under 65,000 clones. About this clone itself: Its target is unknown.

Study-wide results and caveats: A later analysis, which compared TCR beta chains of equal frequency, found the HLA-associated ones more clonally expanded.

Sequencing was done on a sample of PBMCs. The chain combines TRBV19 with TRBJ1-6, with a tentative D call TRBD1 (6 bases). The TCR sequence derives from a woman aged 40 to 50 in good health and CMV-seronegative. The CDR3 here is CASSIQGTMGNSPLHF. CDR3 coding DNA: TGTGCCAGTAGTATCCAAGGGACAATGGGTAATTCACCCCTCCACTTT.